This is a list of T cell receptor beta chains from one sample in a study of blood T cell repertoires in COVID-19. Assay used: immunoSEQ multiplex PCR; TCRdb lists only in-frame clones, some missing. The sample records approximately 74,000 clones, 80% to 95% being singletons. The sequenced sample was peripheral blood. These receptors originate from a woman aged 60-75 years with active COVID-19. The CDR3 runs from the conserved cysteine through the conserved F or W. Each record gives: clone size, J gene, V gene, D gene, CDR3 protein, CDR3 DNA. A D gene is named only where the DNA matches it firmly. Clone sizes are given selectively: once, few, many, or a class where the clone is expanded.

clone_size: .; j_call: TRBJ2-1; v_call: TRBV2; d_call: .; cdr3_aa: CASSEQGTIPGNEQFF; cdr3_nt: TGTGCCAGCAGCGAGCAGGGGACAATCCCGGGCAATGAGCAGTTCTTC
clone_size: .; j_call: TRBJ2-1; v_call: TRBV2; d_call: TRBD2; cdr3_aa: CASSEARILSREKQFF; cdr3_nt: TGTGCCAGCAGTGAAGCGCGAATATTATCGCGGGAGAAGCAGTTCTTC
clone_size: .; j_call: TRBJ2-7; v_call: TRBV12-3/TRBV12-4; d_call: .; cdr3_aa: CASSLLEYEQYF; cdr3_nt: TGTGCCAGCAGCCTACTAGAGTACGAGCAGTACTTC
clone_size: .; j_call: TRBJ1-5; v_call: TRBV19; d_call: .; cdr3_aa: CASSQTLSQPQHF; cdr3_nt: TGTGCCAGTAGTCAAACCCTAAGTCAGCCCCAGCATTTT
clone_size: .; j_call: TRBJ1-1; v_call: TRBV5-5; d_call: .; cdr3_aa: CASSPTWTAMNTEAFF; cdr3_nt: TGTGCCAGCAGCCCCACCTGGACAGCTATGAACACTGAAGCTTTCTTT
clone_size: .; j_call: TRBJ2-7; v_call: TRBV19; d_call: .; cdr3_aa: CASSQTVLRSEQYF; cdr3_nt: TGTGCCAGTAGTCAGACGGTCTTGAGGAGCGAGCAGTACTTC
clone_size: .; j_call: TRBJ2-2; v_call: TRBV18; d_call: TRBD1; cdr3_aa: CASSRGTGNTGELFF; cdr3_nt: TGTGCCAGCTCTCGAGGGACAGGGAACACCGGGGAGCTGTTTTTT
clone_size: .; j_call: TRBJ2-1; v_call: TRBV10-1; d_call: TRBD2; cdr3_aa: CASSESGLAGVIEQFF; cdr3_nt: TGCGCCAGCAGTGAGTCAGGACTAGCGGGAGTTATAGAGCAGTTCTTC
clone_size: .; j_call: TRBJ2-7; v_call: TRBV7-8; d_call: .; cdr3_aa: CASSLDRTYEQYF; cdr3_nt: TGTGCCAGCAGCTTAGACAGAACTTACGAGCAGTACTTC
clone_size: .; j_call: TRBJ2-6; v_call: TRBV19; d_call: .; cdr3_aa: CASSPRGGGANVLTF; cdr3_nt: TGTGCCAGTAGCCCCCGGGGAGGTGGGGCCAACGTCCTGACTTTC
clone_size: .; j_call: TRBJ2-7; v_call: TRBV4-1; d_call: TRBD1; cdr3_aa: CASSQHRGDEQYF; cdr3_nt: TGCGCCAGCAGCCAGCACAGGGGCGACGAGCAGTACTTC
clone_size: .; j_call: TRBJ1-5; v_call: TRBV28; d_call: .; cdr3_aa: CASSLAPPQHF; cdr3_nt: TGTGCCAGCAGTTTGGCTCCGCCCCAGCATTTT
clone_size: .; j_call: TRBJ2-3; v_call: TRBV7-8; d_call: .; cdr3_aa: CASSSPRSVSTDTQYF; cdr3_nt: TGTGCCAGCAGCTCCCCTAGGAGCGTTAGCACAGATACGCAGTATTTT
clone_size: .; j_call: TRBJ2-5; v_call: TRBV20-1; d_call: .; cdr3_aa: CSVRTTQTQYF; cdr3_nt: TGCAGTGTTAGGACGACTCAGACCCAGTACTTC
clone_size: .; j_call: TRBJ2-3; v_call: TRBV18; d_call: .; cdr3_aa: CASSRNRVGTDTQYF; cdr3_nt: TGTGCCAGCTCAAGAAACAGGGTGGGCACAGATACGCAGTATTTT
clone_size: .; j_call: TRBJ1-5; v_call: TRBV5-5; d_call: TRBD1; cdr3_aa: CASSLLWTGGNQPQHF; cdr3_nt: TGTGCCAGCAGCTTACTCTGGACAGGGGGCAATCAGCCCCAGCATTTT
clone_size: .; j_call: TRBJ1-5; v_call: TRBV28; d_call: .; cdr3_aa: CASSPSGRPQHF; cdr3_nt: TGTGCCAGCAGTCCCTCAGGGCGGCCCCAGCATTTT
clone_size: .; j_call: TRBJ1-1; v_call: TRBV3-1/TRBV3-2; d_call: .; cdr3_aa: CASSQGFPGMNTEAFF; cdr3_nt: TGTGCCAGCAGCCAGGGGTTCCCAGGGATGAACACTGAAGCTTTCTTT
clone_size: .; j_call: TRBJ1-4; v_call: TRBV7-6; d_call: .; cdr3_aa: CASSLGLGVGEKLFF; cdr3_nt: TGTGCCAGCAGCTTAGGGTTAGGGGTCGGTGAAAAACTGTTTTTT
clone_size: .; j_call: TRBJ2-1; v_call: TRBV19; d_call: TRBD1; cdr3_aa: CASSLRTGGELRQFF; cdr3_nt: TGTGCCAGTAGTCTCCGGACAGGGGGTGAGTTGAGGCAGTTCTTC
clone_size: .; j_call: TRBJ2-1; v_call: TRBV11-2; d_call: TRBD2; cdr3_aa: CASSSPRGRRYNEQFF; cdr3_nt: TGTGCCAGCAGCTCCCCCCGCGGGAGGAGATACAATGAGCAGTTCTTC
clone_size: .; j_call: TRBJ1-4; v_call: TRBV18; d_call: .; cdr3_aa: CASSPQQTHSEKLFF; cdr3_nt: TGTGCCAGCTCACCGCAGCAGACCCATAGCGAAAAACTGTTTTTT
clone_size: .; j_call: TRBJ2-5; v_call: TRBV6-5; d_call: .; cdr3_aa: CASSQFSRQETQYF; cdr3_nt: TGTGCCAGCAGTCAATTCTCCCGGCAAGAGACCCAGTACTTC
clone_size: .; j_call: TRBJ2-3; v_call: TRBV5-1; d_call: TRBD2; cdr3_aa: CASSPGGSTDTQYF; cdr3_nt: TGCGCCAGCAGTCCCGGGGGGAGCACAGATACGCAGTATTTT
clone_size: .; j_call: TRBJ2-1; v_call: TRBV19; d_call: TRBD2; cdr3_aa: CASSPAGALGLNEQFF; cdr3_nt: TGTGCCAGTAGTCCGGCGGGAGCGCTCGGACTGAATGAGCAGTTCTTC
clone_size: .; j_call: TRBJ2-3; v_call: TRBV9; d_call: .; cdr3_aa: CASSVGEGFGDTQYF; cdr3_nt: TGTGCCAGCAGCGTCGGAGAGGGCTTTGGAGATACGCAGTATTTT
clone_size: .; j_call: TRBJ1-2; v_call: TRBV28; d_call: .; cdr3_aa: CASTPTRGGSRGYGYTF; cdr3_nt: TGTGCCAGCACTCCTACCAGGGGCGGGAGCCGAGGCTATGGCTACACCTTC
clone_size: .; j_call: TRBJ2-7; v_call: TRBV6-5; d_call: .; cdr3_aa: CASRYRQRWDYEQYF; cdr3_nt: TGTGCCAGCAGATACCGACAGAGGTGGGACTACGAGCAGTACTTC
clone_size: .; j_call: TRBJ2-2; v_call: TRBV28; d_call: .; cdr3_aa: CASSKLGTSNTGELFF; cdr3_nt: TGTGCCAGCAGTAAACTCGGGACATCGAACACCGGGGAGCTGTTTTTT
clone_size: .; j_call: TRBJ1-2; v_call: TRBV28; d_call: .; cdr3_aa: CASTLGVEGYTF; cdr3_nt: TGTGCCAGCACGTTAGGAGTGGAGGGCTACACCTTC
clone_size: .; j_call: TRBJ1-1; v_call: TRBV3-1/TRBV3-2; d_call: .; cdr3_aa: CASSPDRRKTGMNTEAFF; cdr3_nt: TGTGCCAGCAGCCCAGACAGAAGAAAAACAGGGATGAACACTGAAGCTTTCTTT
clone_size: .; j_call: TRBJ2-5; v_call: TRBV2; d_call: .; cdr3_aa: CASTAGQETQYF; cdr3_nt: TGTGCCAGCACCGCGGGCCAAGAGACCCAGTACTTC
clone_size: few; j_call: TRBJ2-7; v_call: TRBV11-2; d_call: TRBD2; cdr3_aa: CASSLTLAGVSYEQYF; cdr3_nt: TGTGCCAGCAGCTTAACTCTAGCGGGAGTTTCCTACGAGCAGTACTTC